This T cell receptor beta chain appears in the sequencing data of a study of blood T cell repertoires in COVID-19. Across the study: Spain, Italy and the United States supplied samples that represented acute and convalescent COVID-19. The analysed material was cDNA or gDNA that came from T cells, B-cell-depleted T cells, or PBMCs.

A note on this clone: The junction shows a germline mismatch at one end, possibly a read error.

Per the study methods: From reference gene primer amplification, estimates of nucleated cell counts were derived. The protocol was immunoSEQ multiplex PCR, while the TCRdb copy is restricted to in-frame clones and leaves out a portion. V and J calls and clone size are copied from that table; D and trimming were computed from the DNA. The sample holds more than 100,000 clones, 79% seen once. CDR3 length: 13 residues. Germline CDR1 is SGHDT and CDR2 is YYEEEE. Material: peripheral blood. The chain carries TRBV5-6 and TRBJ1-1; D gene unclear. This clonotype originated in a woman older than 75 with acute or convalescent COVID-19. This CDR3 is CASSLIESTEAFF. DNA for the CDR3: TGTGCCAGCAGCTTGATTGAATCCACTGAAGCTTTCTTC.